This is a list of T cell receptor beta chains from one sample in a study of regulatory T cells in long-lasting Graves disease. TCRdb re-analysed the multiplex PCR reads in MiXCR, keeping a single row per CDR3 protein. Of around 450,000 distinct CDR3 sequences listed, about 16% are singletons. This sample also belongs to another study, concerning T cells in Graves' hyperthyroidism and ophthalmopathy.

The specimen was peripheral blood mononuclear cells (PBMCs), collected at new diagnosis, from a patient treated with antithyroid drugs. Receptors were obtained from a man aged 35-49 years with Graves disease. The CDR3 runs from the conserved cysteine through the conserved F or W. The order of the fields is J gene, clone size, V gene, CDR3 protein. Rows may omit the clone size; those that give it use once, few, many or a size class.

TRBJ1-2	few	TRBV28	CASSFGGHGYTF
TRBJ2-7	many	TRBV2	CASKGNSYEQYF
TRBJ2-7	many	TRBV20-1	CSARAPGQGAYEQYF
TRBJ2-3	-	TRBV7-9	CASSPRDRDTDTQYF
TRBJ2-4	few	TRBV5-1	CASSSTGLGERARENIQYF
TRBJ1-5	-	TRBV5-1	CASSLDGGDNQPQHF
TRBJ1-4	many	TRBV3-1	CASSQMTGGGGEKLFF
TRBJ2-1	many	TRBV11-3	CASSSRQGGDNEQFF
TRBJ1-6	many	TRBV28	CASSLPGPSPLHF
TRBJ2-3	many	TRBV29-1	CSESGGDTQYF
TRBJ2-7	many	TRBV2	CASSSQGVNYEQYF
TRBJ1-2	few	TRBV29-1	CSVGQGHIYGYTF
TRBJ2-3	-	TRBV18	CASSPPGVSSDTDTQYF
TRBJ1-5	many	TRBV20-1	CSARSTAGDSNQPQHF
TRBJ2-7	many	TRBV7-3	CASSAVRGSEQYF
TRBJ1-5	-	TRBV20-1	CSARDRQASNQPQHF
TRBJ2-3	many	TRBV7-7	CASSSGRSGTDTQYF
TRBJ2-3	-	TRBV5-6	CASSFRVGDTQYF
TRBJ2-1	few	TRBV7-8	CASSSTSGWYNEQFF
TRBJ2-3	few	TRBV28	CASSNIGLPDTQYF
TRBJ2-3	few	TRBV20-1	CSATDRFTDTQYF
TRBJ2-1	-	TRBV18	CASSPPLAGGLYNEQFF
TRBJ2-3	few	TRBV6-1	CASRRLAGVVDTQYF
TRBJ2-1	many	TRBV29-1	CSVASPGEGYNEQFF
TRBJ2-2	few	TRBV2	CATTGTDTGELFF
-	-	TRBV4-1	CASSQEGTIQETQYF
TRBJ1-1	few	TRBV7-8	CASSLGSGTTEAFF
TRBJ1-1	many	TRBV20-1	CSARGTGGASTEAFF
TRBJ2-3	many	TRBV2	CASTELAGGINTQYF
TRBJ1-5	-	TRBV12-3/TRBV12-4	CASSTGTGGGNQPQHF
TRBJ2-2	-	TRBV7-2	CASSLRLVVAVNTGELFF
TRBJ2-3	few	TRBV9	CASSPTPVITDTQYF
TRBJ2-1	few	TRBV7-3	CASSEVAGVSNEQFF
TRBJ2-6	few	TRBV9	CASSVGILSGANVLTF
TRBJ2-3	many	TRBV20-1	CSARDGGRADTQYF
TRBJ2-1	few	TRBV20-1	CSAGDGMSGGFYEQFF
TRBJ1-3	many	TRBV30	CAWRQRTKGNTIYF
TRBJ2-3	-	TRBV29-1	CSALRPRGTTDTQYF
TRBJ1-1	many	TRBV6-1	CASSPLGARNTEAFF
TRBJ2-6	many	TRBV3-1	CASSQGFTGANVLTF
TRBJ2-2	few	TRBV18	CASSPIGRNTGELFF
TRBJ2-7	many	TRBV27	CASSFGGRWTLGDEQYF
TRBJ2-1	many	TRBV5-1	CASSLAWGSGNEQFF
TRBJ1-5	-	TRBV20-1	CSVSPDTDNQPQHF
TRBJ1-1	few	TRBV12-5	CASGLFNPEAFF
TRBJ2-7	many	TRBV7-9	CASSLTAGGSYEQYF
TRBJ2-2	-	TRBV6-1	CASSAFRTTPGELFF
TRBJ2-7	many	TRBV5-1	CASSLIQGSYEQYF
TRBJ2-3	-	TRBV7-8	CASSPRLAGEVSDTQYF
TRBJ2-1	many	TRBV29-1	CSVPRVTSGDLYNEQFF
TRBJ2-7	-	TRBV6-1	CASSPRTSGRPSYEQYF
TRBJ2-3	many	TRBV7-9	CASSLAWRSDTQYF
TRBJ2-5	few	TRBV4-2	CASSQVRTSGRETQYF
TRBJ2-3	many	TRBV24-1	CATSPTSGRAEGSTDTQYF
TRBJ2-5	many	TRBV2	CASSEALQGGQTQYF